The 15 T cell receptor beta chains given below trace back to one sample, sequenced in a study of T-cell memory formation after mild COVID-19. Each CDR3 protein is one row after TCRdb ran MiXCR on the 5' RACE reads. Altogether roughly 150,000 distinct CDR3 sequences are present, roughly 15% being singletons, with the ten largest covering 13% to 15%. The specimen was PBMCs or a T cell subset sorted from them (not recorded which). These receptor sequences come from an adult woman who had mild COVID-19 (a few samples of this study predate the infection). Cell type and time point are not known.

The chain carries TRBV5-6 and TRBJ2-3; TRBD2 matches at 9 bases. The CDR3 sequence is 17 residues long. Germline V CDR1 and CDR2: SGHDT, YYEEEE. V trimming: 2 bases; J trimming: 4 bases; junction bases outside the gene matches: 11. The CDR3 loop reads CASSFAPLAGRADTQYF. The CDR3 coding sequence is TGTGCCAGCAGCTTCGCTCCCCTAGCGGGAAGGGCAGATACGCAGTATTTT.

This clonotype was seen a handful of times. The V call is TRBV7-3, the J call TRBJ2-7, with 10 bases identical to TRBD1. Germline CDR1 and CDR2: SGHTA and FQGTGA. The CDR3 loop spans 17 amino acids. With V trimmed by 3 bases and J by 4 bases, 12 bases remained unmatched. The CDR3 DNA reads TGTGCCAGCAGCTTGAGCATAGGGAGACAGGGGGCGTACGAGCAGTACTTC. Amino acids: CASSLSIGRQGAYEQYF.

The V and J genes are TRBV5-6 and TRBJ2-7, with a possible D match to TRBD1 (6 bases). Trimming took 5 bases from V and 3 from J, leaving 12 bases between them. Germline CDR1 reads SGHDT; CDR2 reads YYEEEE. The CDR3 covers 13 residues. The CDR3 region is CASSTGRGYEQYF. Written as DNA, the CDR3 is TGTGCCAGCAGTACCGGCAGGGGCTACGAGCAGTACTTC.

This clonotype was observed at least ten times. CDR3 amino acids: CASSLAGSREQYF. In DNA, the CDR3 is TGCGCCAGCAGCTTGGCCGGATCGAGGGAGCAGTACTTC. This chain connects TRBV5-1 to TRBJ2-7; D is unresolved. V shed 0 bases and J shed 7 bases, with 11 bases lying between them. CDR3 length: 13 residues. Germline CDR1 SGHRS, CDR2 YFSETQ.

This clonotype turned up a few times. The chain recombines TRBV6-1 with TRBJ2-7; 8 nucleotides match TRBD1. Germline V gives CDR1 MNHNS, CDR2 SASEGT. V lost 1 base and J lost 3; bases outside the gene matches: 2. This CDR3 region has 14 residues. The CDR3 DNA reads as TGTGCCAGCAGTGAAGGGACAGGGAACTACGAGCAGTACTTC. The encoded protein is CASSEGTGNYEQYF.

The V and J genes are TRBV4-3 and TRBJ2-5; 10 nucleotides line up with TRBD2. V gave up 3 bases and J gave up 5 bases; unmatched junction bases: 3. CDR1 is LGHNA and CDR2 is YSLEER in the germline V gene. This CDR3 spans 14 amino acids. CDR3 in DNA: TGCGCCAGCAGCCATAGCGGGAGGCCGGAGACCCAGTACTTC. Translation: CASSHSGRPETQYF.

This clonotype was observed many times. This chain joins TRBV19 and TRBJ2-3; TRBD2 matches 9 bases. The CDR3 sequence is 16 residues long. In germline, CDR1 is LNHDA, CDR2 SQIVND (reference sequence). J was trimmed by 0 bases and V by 8 bases; bases with no gene match: 9. Here the CDR3 reads CASSLSGRVSTDTQYF. The CDR3 region has the DNA TGTGCCAGTTCTCTTAGCGGGAGAGTCAGCACAGATACGCAGTATTTT.

The CDR3 sequence: CASSDHPNYGYTF. CDR3 DNA sequence: TGTGCCAGCAGTGACCACCCTAACTATGGCTACACCTTC. This chain uses TRBV25-1 with TRBJ1-2, with D hard to call. CDR1 and CDR2 (germline): MGHDK, SYGVNS. V gave up 3 bases and J gave up 0 bases, with 5 bases separating them. The CDR3 length is 13 residues.

J is TRBJ2-3 and V is TRBV7-9; D may be TRBD2 (6 bases). V lost 4 bases, J lost 2 bases, and 13 bases lay in between. The CDR3 covers 15 residues. From germline, CDR1 is SEHNR and CDR2 FQNEAQ (reference sequence). CDR3 loop: CASSSRRDNTDTQYF. The CDR3 bases are TGTGCCAGCAGCTCTCGGAGGGATAACACAGATACGCAGTATTTT.

V gene TRBV7-2 combines with J gene TRBJ2-1; D unclear. Trimming removed 8 bases from V and 5 bases from J, with 16 bases in between. CDR1 is SGHTA and CDR2 is FQGNSA in the germline V gene. CDR3 size: 14 residues. CDR3 coding DNA: TGTGCCAGCCGAGACCGGGTTCCCCACAATGAGCAGTTCTTC. This gives the protein CASRDRVPHNEQFF.

The V and J genes are TRBV7-9 and TRBJ2-2, with D possibly being TRBD1 (6 bases). Germline V gene sequence: CDR1 SEHNR, CDR2 FQNEAQ (reference sequence). Trimming pared 6 bases from V and 3 bases from J, leaving 14 bases between. This CDR3 spans 15 amino acids. This CDR3 reads CASRRTGTDTGELFF. DNA for the CDR3: TGTGCCAGCAGACGTACAGGGACGGACACCGGGGAGCTGTTTTTT.

In its sample, this clonotype was seen many times. The rearrangement uses TRBV5-1 and TRBJ2-3; D gene unclear. Deletions cut 4 bases from V and 6 bases from J, with 12 bases between. The CDR3 is 13 amino acids. Germline V gene lookup returns CDR1 SGHRS and CDR2 YFSETQ. The CDR3 here is CASSPEPGDTQYF. DNA for the CDR3: TGCGCCAGCAGCCCTGAGCCTGGGGATACGCAGTATTTT.

CDR3: CASTIYRGSDEQYF. For the CDR3, the DNA is TGTGCCAGCACCATATACAGGGGTAGCGACGAGCAGTACTTC. The chain links TRBV6-1 to TRBJ2-7; 7 positions match TRBD1. Germline assignment: CDR1 MNHNS and CDR2 SASEGT. Trimming at V came to 7 bases and at J to 5 bases, leaving 11 bases not matched to a gene. This CDR3 is built from 14 residues.

This clonotype showed up just a few times. This chain uses TRBV29-1 with TRBJ2-3; maybe TRBD2 (5 bases). Deletions cut 4 bases from V and 4 bases from J, with 12 bases between. This CDR3 is 13 amino acids long. Per the germline V gene, CDR1 is SQVTM and CDR2 is ANQGSEA. The CDR3 DNA sequence: TGCAGCGTTGGGCGGCGGGCTTCAGATACGCAGTATTTT. It is translated as CSVGRRASDTQYF.

This clonotype was observed at least ten times. V usage is TRBV12-3 or TRBV12-4 and J usage is TRBJ2-1; tentatively, D is TRBD2 (6 bases). This CDR3 comprises 13 residues. The V gene lost 3 bases and the J gene lost 4 bases, with 7 bases spanning the gap. The DNA of the CDR3 is TGTGCCAGCAGTTTGCGGGATTACAATGAGCAGTTCTTC. The encoded protein is CASSLRDYNEQFF.